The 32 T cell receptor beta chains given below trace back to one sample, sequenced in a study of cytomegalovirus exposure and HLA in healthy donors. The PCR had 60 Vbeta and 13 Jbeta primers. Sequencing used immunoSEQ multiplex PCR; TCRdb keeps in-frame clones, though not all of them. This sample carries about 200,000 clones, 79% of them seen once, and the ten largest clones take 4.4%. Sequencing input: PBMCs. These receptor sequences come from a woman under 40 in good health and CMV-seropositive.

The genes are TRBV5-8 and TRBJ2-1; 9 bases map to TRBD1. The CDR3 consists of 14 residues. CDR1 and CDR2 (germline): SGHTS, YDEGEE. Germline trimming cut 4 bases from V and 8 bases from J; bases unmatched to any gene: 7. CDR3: CASSRRDREDEQFF. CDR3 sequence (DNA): TGTGCCAGCAGCCGCCGGGACAGGGAGGATGAGCAGTTCTTC.

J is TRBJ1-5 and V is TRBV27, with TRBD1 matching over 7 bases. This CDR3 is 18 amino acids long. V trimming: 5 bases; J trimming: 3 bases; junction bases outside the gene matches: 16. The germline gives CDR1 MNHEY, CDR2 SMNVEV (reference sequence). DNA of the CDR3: TGTGCCAGCAGTCTAAAGGCAGGGGGATGGTATGCCAATCAGCCCCAGCATTTT. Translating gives CASSLKAGGWYANQPQHF.

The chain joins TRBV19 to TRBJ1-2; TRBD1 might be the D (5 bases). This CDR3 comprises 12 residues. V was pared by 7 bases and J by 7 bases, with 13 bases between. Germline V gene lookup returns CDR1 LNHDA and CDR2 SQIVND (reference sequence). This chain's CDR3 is CASNIPGPGYTF. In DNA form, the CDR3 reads TGTGCCAGTAACATCCCAGGGCCTGGCTACACCTTC.

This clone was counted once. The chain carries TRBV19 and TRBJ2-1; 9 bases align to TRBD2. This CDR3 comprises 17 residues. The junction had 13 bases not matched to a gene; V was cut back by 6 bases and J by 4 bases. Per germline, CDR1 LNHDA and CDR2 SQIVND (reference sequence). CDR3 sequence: CASSSGLAGIFYNEQFF. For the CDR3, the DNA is TGTGCCAGTAGCTCGGGGCTAGCGGGAATATTTTACAATGAGCAGTTCTTC.

The CDR3 nucleotides are TGCGCCAGCAGCCAAGCGATAGTCAAGGGGGCAGATACGCAGTATTTT. Residues: CASSQAIVKGADTQYF. The chain joins TRBV4-3 to TRBJ2-3; TRBD1 might be the D (6 bases). The germline gives CDR1 LGHNA, CDR2 YSLEER. Trimming took 1 base from V and 4 from J, leaving 15 bases between them. The CDR3 extends over 16 amino acids.

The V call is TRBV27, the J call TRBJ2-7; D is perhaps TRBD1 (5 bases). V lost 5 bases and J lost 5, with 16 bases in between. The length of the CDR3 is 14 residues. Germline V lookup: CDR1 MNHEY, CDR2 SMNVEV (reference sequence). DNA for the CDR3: TGTGCCAGCAGTACACAGGTGTCCCCCCACGAGCAGTACTTC. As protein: CASSTQVSPHEQYF.

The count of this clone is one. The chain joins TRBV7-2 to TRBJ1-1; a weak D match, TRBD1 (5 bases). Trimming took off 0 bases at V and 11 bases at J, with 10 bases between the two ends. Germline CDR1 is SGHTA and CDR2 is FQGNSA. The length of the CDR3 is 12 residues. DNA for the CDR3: TGTGCCAGCAGCTTAGCTTCGGGGGACGCTTTCTTT. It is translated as CASSLASGDAFF.

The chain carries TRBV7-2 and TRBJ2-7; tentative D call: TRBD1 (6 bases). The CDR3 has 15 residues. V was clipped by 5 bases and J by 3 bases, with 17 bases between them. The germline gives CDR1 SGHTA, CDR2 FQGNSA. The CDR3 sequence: CASSPRAGVGYEQYF. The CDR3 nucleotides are TGTGCCAGCAGCCCAAGGGCAGGGGTCGGCTACGAGCAGTACTTC. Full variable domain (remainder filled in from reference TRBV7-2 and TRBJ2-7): GAGVSQSPSNKVTEKGKDVELRCDPISGHTALYWYRQSLGQGLEFLIYFQGNSAPDKSGLPSDRFSAERTGGSVSTLTIQRTQQEDSAVYLCASSPRAGVGYEQYFGPGTRLTVT.

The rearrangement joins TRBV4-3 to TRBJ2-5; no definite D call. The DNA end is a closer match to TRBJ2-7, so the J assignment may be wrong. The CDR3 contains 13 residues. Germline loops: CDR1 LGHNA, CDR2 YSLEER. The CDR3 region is CASSQETPYEQYF. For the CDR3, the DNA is TGCGCCAGCAGCCAAGAAACGCCTTACGAGCAGTACTTC.

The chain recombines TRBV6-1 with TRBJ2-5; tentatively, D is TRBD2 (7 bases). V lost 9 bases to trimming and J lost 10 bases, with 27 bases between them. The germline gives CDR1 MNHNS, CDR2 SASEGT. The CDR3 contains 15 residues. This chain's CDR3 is CASRGGAGYNWGQYF. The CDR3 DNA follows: TGTGCCAGTAGGGGGGGCGCAGGGTACAATTGGGGCCAGTACTTC.

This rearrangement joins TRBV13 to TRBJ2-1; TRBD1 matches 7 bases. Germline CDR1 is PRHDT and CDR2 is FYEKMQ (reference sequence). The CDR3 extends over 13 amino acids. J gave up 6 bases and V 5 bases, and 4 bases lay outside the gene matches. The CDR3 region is CASSPRDSNEQFF. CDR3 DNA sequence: TGTGCCAGCAGCCCCCGGGACAGCAATGAGCAGTTCTTC.

In DNA form, the CDR3 reads TGCGCCAGCAGCCAAGTCTTGGCCGCTGAAGCTTTCTTT. Encoded protein: CASSQVLAAEAFF. The genes are TRBV4-1 and TRBJ1-1; D is uncertain. CDR1 and CDR2 (germline): MGHRA, YSYEKL. The CDR3 is 13 amino acids. Trimming removed 1 base at V and 6 bases at J, with 9 bases between.

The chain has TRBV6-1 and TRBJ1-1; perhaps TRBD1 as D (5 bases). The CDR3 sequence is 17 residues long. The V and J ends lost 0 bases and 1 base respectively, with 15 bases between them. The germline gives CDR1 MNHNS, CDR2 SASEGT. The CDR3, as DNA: TGTGCCAGCAGTGAAGCTTTGGTTCAGGGATCGAACACTGAAGCTTTCTTT. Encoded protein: CASSEALVQGSNTEAFF.

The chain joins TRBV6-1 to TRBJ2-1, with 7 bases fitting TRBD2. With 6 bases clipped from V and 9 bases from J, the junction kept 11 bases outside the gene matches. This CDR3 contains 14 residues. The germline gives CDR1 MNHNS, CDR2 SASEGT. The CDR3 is CASRGWGGEGEQFF. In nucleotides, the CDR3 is TGTGCCAGCAGGGGTTGGGGGGGAGAGGGTGAGCAGTTCTTC.

The CDR3 DNA reads TGTGCCAGTAGTATATTGGTCTCAGGGGGAGCTTTCTTT. It encodes CASSILVSGGAFF. This chain uses TRBV19 with TRBJ1-1; 7 bases map to TRBD1. Germline V gives CDR1 LNHDA, CDR2 SQIVND (reference sequence). The junction had 7 bases not matched to a gene; V was cut back by 2 bases and J by 10 bases. This CDR3 has 13 amino acids.

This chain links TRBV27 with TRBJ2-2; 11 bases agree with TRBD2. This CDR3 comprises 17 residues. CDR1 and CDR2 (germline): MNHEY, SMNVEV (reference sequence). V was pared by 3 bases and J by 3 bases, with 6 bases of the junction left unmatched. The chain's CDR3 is CASSFLSGGADTGELFF. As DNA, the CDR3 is TGTGCCAGCAGTTTTCTTAGCGGGGGGGCCGACACCGGGGAGCTGTTTTTT.

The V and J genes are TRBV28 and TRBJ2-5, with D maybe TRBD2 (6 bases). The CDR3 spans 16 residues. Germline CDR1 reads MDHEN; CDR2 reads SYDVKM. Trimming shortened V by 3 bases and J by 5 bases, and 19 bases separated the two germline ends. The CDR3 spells CASSFGSEGLSETQYF. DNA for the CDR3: TGTGCCAGCAGTTTCGGCTCGGAGGGACTCTCGGAGACCCAGTACTTC.

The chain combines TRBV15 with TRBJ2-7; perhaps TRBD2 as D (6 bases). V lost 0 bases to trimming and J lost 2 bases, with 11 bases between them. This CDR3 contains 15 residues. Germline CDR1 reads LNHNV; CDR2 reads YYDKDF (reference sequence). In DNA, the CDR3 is TGTGCCACCAGCAGAGAGGAGGGAGACCCCTACGAGCAGTACTTC. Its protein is CATSREEGDPYEQYF.

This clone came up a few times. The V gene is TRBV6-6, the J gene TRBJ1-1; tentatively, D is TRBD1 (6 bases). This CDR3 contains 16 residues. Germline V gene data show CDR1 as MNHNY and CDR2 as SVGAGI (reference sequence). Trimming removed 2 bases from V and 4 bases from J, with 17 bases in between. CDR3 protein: CASSYVSTGGVTEAFF. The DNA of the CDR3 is TGTGCCAGCAGTTACGTATCAACGGGGGGCGTCACTGAAGCTTTCTTT.

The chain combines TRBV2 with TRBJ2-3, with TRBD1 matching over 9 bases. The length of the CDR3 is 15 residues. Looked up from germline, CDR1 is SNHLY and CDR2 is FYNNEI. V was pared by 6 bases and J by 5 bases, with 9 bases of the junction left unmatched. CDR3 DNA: TGTGCCAGCAGGGAGGGACAGGGCCTGATAGATACGCAGTATTTT. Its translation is CASREGQGLIDTQYF.

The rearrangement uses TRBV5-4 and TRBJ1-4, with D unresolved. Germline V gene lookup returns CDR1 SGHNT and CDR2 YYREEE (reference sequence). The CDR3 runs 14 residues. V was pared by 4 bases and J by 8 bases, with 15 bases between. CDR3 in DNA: TGTGCCAGCAGCGCGGCGGGATCTGCAGAAAAACTGTTTTTT. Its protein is CASSAAGSAEKLFF.

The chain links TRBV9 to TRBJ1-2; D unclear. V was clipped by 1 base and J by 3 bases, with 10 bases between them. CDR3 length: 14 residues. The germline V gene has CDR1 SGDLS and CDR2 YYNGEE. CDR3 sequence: CASSVTPGDYGYTF. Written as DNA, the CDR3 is TGTGCCAGCAGCGTAACTCCAGGCGACTATGGCTACACCTTC.

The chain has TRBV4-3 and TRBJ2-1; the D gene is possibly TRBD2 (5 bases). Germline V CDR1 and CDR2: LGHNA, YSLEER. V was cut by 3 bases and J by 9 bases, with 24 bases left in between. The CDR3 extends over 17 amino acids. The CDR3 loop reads CASSQSLYLVLRGEQFF. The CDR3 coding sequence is TGCGCCAGCAGCCAGTCTCTGTATTTGGTGCTCCGGGGTGAGCAGTTCTTC.

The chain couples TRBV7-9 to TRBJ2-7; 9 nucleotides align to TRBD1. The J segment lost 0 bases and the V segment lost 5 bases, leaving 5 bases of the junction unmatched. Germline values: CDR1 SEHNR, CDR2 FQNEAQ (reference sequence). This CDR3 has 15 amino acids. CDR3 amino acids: CASSRGQGSSYEQYF. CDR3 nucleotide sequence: TGTGCCAGCAGCCGCGGACAGGGGAGCTCCTACGAGCAGTACTTC.

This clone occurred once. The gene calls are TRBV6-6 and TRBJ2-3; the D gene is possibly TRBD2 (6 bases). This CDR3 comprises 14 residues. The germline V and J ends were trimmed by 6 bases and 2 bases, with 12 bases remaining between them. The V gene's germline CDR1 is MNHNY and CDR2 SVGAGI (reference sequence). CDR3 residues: CASSRDFPTDTQYF. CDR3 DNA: TGTGCCAGCAGCCGGGACTTCCCCACAGATACGCAGTATTTT.

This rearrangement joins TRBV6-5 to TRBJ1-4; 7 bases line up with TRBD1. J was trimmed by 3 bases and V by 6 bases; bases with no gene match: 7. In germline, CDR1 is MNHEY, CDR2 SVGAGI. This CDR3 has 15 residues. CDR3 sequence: CASRRGLEANEKLFF. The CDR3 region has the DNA TGTGCCAGCAGAAGGGGGCTCGAGGCTAATGAAAAACTGTTTTTT.

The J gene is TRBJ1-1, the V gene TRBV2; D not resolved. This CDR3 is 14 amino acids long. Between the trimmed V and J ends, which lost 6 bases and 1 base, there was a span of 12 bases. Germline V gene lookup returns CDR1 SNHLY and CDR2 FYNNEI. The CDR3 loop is CASSGRPPNTEAFF. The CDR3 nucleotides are TGTGCCAGCAGCGGGAGGCCACCGAACACTGAAGCTTTCTTT.

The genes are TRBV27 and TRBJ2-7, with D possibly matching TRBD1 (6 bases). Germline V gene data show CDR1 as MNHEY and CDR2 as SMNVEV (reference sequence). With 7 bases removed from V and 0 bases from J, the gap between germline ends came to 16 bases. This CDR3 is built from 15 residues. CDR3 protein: CASKTHGTSSYEQYF. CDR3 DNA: TGTGCCAGCAAAACCCATGGGACAAGCTCCTACGAGCAGTACTTC.

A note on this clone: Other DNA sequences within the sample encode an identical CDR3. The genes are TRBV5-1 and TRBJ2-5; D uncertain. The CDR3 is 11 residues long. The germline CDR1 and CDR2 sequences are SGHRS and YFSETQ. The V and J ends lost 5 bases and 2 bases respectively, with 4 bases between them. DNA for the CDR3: TGCGCCAGCAGTTTACAAGAGACCCAGTACTTC. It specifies CASSLQETQYF.

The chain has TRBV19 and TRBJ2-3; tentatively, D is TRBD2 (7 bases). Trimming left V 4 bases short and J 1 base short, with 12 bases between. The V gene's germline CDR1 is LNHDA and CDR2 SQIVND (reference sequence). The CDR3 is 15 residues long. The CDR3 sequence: CASSRRGAGTDTQYF. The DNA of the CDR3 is TGTGCCAGTAGTAGACGGGGGGCCGGCACAGATACGCAGTATTTT.

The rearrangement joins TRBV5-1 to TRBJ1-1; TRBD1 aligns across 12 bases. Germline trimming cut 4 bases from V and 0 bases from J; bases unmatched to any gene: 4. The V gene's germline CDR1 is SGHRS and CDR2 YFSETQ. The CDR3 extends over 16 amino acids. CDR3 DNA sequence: TGCGCCAGCAGCGGGGGACAGGGGGCTATGAACACTGAAGCTTTCTTT. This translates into CASSGGQGAMNTEAFF.

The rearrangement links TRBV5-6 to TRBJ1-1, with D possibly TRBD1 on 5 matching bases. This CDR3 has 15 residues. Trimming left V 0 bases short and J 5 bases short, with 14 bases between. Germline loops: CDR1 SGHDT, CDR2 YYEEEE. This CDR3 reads CASSLARGIRTEAFF. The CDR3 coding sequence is TGTGCCAGCAGCTTGGCAAGGGGAATCAGGACTGAAGCTTTCTTT.